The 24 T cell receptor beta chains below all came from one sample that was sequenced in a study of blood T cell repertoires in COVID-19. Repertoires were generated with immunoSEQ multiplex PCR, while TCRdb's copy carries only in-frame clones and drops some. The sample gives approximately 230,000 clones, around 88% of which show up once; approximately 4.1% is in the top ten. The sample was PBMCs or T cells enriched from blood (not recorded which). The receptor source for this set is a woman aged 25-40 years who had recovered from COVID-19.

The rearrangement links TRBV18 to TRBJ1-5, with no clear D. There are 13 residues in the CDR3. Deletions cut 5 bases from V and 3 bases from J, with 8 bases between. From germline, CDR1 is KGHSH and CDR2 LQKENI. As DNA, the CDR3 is TGTGCCAGCTCAGGAGATAACAATCAGCCCCAGCATTTT. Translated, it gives CASSGDNNQPQHF.

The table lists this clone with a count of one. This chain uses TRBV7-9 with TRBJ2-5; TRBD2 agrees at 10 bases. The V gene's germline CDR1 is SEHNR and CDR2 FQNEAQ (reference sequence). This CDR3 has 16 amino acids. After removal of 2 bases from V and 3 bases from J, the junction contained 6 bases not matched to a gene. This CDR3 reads CASSLLAGVPEETQYF. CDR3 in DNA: TGTGCCAGCAGCTTACTAGCGGGAGTCCCGGAAGAGACCCAGTACTTC.

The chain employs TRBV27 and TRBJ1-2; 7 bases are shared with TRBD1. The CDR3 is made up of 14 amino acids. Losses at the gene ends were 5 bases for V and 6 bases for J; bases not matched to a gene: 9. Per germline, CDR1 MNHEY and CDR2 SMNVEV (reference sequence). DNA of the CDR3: TGTGCCAGCAGTCTACGGACAGGATCGGATGGCTACACCTTC. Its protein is CASSLRTGSDGYTF.

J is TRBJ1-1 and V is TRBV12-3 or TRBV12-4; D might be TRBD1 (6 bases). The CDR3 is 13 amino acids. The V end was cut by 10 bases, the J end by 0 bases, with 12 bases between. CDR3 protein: CAIQGEMNTEAFF. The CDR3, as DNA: TGTGCCATACAGGGAGAGATGAACACTGAAGCTTTCTTT.

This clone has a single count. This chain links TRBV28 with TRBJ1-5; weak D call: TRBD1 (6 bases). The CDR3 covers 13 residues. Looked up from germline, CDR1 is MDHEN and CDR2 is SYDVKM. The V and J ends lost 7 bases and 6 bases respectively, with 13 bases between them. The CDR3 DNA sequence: TGTGCCAGCAAGCTACAGGGTAGTCAGCCCCAGCATTTT. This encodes CASKLQGSQPQHF.

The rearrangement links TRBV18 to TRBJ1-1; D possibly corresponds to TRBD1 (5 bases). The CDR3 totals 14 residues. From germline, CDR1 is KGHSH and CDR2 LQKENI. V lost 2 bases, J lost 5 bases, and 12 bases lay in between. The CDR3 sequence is CASSPNSQGTEAFF. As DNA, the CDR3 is TGTGCCAGCTCACCAAATTCGCAGGGAACTGAAGCTTTCTTT.

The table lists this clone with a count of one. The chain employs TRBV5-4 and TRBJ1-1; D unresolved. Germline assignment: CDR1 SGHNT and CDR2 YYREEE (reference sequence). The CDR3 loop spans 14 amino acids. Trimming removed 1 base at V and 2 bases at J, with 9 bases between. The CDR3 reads CASSLNTDNTEAFF. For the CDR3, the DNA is TGTGCCAGCAGCTTGAATACAGACAACACTGAAGCTTTCTTT.

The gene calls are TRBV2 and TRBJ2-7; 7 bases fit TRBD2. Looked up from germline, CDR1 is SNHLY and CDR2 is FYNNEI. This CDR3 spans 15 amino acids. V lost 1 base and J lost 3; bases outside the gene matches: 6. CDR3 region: CASSEGSAGYYEQYF. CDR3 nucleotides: TGTGCCAGCAGTGAAGGGTCAGCGGGGTACTACGAGCAGTACTTC.

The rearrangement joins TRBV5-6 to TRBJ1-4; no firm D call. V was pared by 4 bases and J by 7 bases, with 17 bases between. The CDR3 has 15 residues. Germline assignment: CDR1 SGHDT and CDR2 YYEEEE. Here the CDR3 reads CASSPWREKSEKLFF. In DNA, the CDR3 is TGTGCCAGCAGCCCGTGGAGGGAAAAGAGTGAAAAACTGTTTTTT.

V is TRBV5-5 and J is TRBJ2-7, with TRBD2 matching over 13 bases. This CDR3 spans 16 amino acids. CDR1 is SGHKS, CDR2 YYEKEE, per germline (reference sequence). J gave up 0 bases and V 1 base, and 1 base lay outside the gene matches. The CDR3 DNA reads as TGTGCCAGCAGCTTGAGGACTAGCGGGAGCTCCTACGAGCAGTACTTC. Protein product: CASSLRTSGSSYEQYF.

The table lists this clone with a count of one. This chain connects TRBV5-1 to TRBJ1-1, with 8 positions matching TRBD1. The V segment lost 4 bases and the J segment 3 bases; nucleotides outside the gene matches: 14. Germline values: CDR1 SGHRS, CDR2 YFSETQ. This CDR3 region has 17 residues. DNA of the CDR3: TGCGCCAGCAGCCCCCAGCGCCGGGACAGGAGAGACACTGAAGCTTTCTTT. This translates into CASSPQRRDRRDTEAFF.

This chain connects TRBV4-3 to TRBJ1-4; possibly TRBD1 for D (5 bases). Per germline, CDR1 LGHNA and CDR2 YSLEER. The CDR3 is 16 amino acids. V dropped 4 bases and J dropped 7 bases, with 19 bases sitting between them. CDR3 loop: CASSPHDSALGEKLFF. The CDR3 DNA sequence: TGCGCCAGCAGCCCGCACGACAGTGCCCTAGGTGAAAAACTGTTTTTT.

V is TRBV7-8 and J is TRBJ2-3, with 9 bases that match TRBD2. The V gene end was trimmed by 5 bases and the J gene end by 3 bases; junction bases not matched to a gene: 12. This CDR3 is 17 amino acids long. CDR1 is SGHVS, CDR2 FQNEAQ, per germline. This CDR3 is CASSPRIAGEGTDTQYF. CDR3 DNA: TGTGCCAGCAGCCCACGTATAGCGGGAGAGGGTACAGATACGCAGTATTTT.

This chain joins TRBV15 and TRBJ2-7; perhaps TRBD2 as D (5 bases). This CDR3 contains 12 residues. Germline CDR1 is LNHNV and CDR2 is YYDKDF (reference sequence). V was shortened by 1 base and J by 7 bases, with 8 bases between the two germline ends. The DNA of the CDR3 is TGTGCCACCAGCAGAGCAACGGGAGAGCAGTACTTC. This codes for CATSRATGEQYF.

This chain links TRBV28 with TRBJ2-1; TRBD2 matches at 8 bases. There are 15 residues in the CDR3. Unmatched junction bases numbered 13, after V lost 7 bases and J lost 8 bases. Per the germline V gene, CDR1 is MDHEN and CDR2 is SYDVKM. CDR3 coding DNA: TGTGCCAGCACCTTTAGCGGGACCCAAGTTTATGAGCAGTTCTTC. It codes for CASTFSGTQVYEQFF.

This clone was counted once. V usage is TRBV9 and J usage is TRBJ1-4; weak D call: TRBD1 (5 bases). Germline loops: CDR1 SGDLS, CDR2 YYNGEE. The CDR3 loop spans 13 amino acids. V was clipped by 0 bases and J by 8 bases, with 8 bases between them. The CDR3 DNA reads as TGTGCCAGCAGCGTAGTTCCAGGGGAAAAACTGTTTTTT. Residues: CASSVVPGEKLFF. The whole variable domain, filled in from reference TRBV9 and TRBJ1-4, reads DSGVTQTPKHLITATGQRVTLRCSPRSGDLSVYWYQQSLDQGLQFLIQYYNGEERAKGNILERFSAQQFPDLHSELNLSSLELGDSALYFCASSVVPGEKLFFGSGTQLSVL.

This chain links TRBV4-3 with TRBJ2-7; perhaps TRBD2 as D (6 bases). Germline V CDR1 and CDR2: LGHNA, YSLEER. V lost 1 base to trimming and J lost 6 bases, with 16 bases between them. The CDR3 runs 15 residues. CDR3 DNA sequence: TGCGCCAGCAGCCAAGCTACTAGCCTAGGTAGCGAGCAGTACTTC. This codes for CASSQATSLGSEQYF.

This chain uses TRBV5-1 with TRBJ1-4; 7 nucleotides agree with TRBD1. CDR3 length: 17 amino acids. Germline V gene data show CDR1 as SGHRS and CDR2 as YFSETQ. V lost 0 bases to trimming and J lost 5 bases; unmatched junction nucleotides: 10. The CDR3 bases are TGCGCCAGCAGCTTGGGTGGCCGCGGGACAGTGAATGAAAAACTGTTTTTT. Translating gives CASSLGGRGTVNEKLFF.

Written as DNA, the CDR3 is TGTGCCAGCAGCCAAGTCGATCCCCAGGGAGGGAGTGGCTACACCTTC. Its protein product is CASSQVDPQGGSGYTF. V gene TRBV3-1 (or the pseudogene TRBV3-2) combines with J gene TRBJ1-2, with a tentative D call TRBD1 (5 bases). V dropped 1 base and J dropped 7 bases, with 19 bases sitting between them. CDR1 is LGHDT, CDR2 YNNKEL, per germline (reference sequence). The CDR3 has 16 residues.

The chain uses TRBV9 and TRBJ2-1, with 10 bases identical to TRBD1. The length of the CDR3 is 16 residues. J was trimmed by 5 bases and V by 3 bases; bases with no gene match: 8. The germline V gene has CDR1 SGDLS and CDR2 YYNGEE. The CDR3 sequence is CASSDSATGGHNEQFF. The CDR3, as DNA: TGTGCCAGCAGCGATAGCGCGACAGGGGGCCACAATGAGCAGTTCTTC.

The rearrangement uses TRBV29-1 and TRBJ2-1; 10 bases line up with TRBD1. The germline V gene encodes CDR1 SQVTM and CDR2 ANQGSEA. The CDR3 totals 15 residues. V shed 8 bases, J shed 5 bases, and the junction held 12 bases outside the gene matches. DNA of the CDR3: TGCAGCTCTTTCCGAGGGACAGGGGTCAACAATGAGCAGTTCTTC. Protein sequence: CSSFRGTGVNNEQFF.

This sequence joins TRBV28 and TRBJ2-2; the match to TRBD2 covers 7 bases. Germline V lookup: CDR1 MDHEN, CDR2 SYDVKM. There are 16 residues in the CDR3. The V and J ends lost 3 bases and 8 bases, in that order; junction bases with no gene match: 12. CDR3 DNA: TGTGCCAGCAGTTTTCTGCCGGGAGGCGTTCTTGGGGAGCTGTTTTTT. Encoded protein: CASSFLPGGVLGELFF.

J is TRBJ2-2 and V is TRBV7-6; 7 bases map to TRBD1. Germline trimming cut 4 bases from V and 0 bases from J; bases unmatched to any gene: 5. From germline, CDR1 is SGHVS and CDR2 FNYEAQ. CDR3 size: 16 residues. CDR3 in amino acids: CASSSRTGTNTGELFF. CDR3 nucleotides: TGTGCCAGCAGCTCCCGGACAGGAACGAACACCGGGGAGCTGTTTTTT.

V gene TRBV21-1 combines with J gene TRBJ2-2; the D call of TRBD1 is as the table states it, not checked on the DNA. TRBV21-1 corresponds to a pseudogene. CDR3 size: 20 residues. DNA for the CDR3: TGTGCCAGCAGCAATACGGTGTATTTACAGGGCCCGTCGAACACCGGGGAGCTGTTTTTT. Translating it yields CASSNTVYLQGPSNTGELFF.